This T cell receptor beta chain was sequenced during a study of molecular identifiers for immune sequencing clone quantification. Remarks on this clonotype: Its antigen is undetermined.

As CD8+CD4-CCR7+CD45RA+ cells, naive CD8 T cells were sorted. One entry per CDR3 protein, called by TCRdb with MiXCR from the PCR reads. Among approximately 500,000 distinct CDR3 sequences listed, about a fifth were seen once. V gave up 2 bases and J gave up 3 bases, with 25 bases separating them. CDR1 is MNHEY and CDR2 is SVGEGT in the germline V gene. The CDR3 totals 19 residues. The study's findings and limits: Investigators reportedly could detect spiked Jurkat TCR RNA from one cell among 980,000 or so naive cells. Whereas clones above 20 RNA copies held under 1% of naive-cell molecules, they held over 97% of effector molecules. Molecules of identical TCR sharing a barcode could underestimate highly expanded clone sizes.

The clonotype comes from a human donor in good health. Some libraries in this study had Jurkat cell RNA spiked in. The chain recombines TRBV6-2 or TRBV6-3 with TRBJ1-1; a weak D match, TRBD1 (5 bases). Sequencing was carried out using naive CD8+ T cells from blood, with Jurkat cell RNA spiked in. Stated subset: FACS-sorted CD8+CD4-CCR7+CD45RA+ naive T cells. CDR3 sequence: CASSYLPGDEQEIDTEAFF. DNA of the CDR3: TGTGCCAGCAGTTACCTCCCAGGAGACGAACAGGAGATCGACACTGAAGCTTTCTTT.